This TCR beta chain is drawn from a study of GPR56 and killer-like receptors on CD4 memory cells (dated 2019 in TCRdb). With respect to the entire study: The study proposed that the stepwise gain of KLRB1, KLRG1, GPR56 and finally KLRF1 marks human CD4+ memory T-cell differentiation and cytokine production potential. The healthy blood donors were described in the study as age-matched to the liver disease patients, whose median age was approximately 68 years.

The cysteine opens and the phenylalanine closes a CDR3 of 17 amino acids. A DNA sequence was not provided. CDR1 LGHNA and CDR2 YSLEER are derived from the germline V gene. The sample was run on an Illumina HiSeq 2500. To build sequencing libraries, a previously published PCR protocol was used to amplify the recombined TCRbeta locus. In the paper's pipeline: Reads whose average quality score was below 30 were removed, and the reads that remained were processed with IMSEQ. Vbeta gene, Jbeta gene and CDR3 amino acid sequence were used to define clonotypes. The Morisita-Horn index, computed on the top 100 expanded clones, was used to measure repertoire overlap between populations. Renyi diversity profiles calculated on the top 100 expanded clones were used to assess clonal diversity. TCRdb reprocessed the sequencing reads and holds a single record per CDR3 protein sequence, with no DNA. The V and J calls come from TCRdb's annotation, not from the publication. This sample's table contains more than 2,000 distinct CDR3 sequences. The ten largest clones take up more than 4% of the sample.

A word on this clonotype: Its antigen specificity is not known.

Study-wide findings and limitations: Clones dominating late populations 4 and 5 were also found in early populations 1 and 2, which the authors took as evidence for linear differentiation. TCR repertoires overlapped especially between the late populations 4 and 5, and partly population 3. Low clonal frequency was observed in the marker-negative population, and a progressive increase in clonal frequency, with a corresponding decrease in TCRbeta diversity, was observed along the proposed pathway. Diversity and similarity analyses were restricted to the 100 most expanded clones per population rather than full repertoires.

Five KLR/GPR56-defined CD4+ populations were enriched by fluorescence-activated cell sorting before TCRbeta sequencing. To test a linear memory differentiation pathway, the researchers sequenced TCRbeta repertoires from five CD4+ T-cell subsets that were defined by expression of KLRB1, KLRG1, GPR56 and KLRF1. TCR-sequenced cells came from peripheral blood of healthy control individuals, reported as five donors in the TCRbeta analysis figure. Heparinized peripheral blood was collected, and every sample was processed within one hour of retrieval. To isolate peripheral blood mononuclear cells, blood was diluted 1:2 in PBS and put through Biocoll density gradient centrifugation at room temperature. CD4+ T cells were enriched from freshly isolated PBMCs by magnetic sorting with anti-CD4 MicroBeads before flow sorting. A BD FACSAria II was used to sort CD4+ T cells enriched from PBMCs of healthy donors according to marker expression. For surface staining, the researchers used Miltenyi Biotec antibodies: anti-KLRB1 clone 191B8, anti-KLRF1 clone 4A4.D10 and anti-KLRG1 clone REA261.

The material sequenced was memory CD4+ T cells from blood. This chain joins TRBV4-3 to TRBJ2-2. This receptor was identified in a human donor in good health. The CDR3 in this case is CASSQDLLASNTGELFF.